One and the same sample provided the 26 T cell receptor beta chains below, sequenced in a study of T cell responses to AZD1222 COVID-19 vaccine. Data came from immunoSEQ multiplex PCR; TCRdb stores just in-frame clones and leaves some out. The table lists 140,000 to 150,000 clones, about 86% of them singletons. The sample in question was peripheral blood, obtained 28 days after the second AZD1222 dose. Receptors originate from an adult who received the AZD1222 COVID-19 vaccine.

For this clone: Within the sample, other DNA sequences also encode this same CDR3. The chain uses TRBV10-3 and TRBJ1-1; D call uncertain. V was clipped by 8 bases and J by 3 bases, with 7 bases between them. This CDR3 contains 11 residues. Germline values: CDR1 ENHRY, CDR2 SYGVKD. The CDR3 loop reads CAISGDTEAFF. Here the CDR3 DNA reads TGTGCCATCTCGGGTGACACTGAAGCTTTCTTT.

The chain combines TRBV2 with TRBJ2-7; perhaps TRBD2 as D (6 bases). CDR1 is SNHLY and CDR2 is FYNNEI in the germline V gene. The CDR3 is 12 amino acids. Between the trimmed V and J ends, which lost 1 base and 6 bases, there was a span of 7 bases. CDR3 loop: CASSEEEGEQYF. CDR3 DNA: TGTGCCAGCAGTGAAGAGGAGGGCGAGCAGTACTTC.

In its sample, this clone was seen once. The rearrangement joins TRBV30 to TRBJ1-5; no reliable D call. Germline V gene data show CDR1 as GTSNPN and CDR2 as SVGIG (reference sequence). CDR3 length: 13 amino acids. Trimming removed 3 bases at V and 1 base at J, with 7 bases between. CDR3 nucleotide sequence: TGTGCCTGGAGAAGGGAGAGCAATCAGCCCCAGCATTTT. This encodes CAWRRESNQPQHF.

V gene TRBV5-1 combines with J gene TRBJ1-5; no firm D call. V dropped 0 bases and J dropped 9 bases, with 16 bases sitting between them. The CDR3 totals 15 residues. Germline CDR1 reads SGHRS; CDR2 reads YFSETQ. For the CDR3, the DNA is TGCGCCAGCAGCTTGGCCGGGGTAGAATCAGGGCCCCAGCATTTT. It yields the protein CASSLAGVESGPQHF.

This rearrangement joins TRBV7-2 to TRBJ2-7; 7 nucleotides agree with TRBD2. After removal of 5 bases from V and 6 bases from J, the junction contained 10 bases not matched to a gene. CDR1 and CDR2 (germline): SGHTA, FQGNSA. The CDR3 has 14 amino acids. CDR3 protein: CASSPGLDWGEQYF. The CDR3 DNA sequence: TGTGCCAGCAGCCCCGGACTAGATTGGGGCGAGCAGTACTTC.

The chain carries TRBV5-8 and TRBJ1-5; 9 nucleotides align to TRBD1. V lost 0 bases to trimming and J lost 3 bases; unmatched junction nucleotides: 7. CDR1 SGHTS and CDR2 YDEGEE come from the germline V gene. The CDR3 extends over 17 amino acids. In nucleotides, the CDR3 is TGTGCCAGCAGCTTGGGGACCGGGACAGGGCTCAATCAGCCCCAGCATTTT. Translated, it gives CASSLGTGTGLNQPQHF.

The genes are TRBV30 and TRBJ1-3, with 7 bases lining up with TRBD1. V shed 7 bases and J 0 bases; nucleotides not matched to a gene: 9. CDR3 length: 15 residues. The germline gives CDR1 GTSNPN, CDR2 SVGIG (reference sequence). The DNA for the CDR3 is TGTGCCTCCTCCAGGGGGGGAAGCTCTGGAAACACCATATATTTT. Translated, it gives CASSRGGSSGNTIYF.

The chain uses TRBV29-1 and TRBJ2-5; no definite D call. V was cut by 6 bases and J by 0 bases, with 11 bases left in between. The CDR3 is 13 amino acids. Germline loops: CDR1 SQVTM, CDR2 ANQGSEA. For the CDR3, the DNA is TGCAGCGTGTCTCAGGTAAACCAAGAGACCCAGTACTTC. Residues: CSVSQVNQETQYF.

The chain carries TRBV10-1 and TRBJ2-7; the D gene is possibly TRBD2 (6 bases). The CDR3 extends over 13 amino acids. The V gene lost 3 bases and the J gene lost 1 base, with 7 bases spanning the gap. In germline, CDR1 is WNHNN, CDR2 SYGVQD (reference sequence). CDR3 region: CASSELASYEQYF. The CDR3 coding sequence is TGCGCCAGCAGTGAACTAGCTTCCTACGAGCAGTACTTC.

CDR3 nucleotide sequence: TGTGCCAGCAGCTTAGTGGGGGGAGGAGGGGACAATGAGCAGTTCTTC. It is translated as CASSLVGGGGDNEQFF. The gene calls are TRBV7-2 and TRBJ2-1; perhaps TRBD2 as D (6 bases). Deletions cut 1 base from V and 5 bases from J, with 15 bases between. The CDR3 contains 16 residues. The germline V gene has CDR1 SGHTA and CDR2 FQGNSA.

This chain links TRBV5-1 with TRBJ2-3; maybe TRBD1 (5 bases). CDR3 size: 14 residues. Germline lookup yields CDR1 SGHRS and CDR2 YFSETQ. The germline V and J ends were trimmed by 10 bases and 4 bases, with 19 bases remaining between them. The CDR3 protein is CASPYGAGPDTQYF. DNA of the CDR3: TGCGCCTCCCCTTATGGGGCAGGGCCAGATACGCAGTATTTT.

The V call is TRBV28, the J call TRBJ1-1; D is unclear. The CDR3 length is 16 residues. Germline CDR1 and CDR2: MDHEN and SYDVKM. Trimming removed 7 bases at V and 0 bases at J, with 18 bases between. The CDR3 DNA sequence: TGTGCCAGCATGCTTTTGGACTTGGGTTTGAACACTGAAGCTTTCTTT. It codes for CASMLLDLGLNTEAFF.

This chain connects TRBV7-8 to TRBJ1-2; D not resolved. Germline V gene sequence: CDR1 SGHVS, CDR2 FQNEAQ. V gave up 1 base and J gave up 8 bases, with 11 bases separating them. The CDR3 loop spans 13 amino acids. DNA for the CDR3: TGTGCCAGCAGCTTAGGGCAGGCTGGCGGCTACACCTTC. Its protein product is CASSLGQAGGYTF.

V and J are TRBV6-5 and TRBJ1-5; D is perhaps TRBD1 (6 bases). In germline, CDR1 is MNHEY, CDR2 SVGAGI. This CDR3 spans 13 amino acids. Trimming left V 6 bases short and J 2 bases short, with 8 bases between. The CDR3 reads CASRGGRNQPQHF. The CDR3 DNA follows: TGTGCCAGCAGAGGGGGTCGCAATCAGCCCCAGCATTTT.

CDR3 residues: CATSRLGGGTNEKLFF. CDR3 in DNA: TGTGCCACCAGCAGACTGGGAGGGGGAACTAATGAAAAACTGTTTTTT. J is TRBJ1-4 and V is TRBV15; a weak D match, TRBD1 (6 bases). This CDR3 is 16 amino acids long. The ends were cut back, 2 bases at V and 1 base at J, with 11 bases in the middle. Germline loops: CDR1 LNHNV, CDR2 YYDKDF (reference sequence).

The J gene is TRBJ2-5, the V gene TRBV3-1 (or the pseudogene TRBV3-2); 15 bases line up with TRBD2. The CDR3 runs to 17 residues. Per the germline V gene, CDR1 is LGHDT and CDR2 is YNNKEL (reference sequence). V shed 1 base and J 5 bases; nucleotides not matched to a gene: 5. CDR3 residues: CASSQGTSGRAGETQYF. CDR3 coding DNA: TGTGCCAGCAGCCAAGGGACTAGCGGGAGGGCAGGGGAGACCCAGTACTTC.

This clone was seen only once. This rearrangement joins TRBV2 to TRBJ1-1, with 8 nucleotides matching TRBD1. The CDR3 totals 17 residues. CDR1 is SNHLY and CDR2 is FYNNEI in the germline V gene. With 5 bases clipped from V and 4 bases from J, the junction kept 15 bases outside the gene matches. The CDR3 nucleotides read TGTGCCAGCAGTCAATACCCCCAACAGGGGGGCGGCACTGAAGCTTTCTTT. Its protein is CASSQYPQQGGGTEAFF.

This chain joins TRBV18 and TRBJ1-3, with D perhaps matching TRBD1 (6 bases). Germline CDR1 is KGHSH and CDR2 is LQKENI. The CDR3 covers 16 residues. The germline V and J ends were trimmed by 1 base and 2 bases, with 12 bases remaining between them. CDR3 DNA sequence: TGTGCCAGCTCACCACTCGGGACATCAACTGGAAACACCATATATTTT. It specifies CASSPLGTSTGNTIYF.

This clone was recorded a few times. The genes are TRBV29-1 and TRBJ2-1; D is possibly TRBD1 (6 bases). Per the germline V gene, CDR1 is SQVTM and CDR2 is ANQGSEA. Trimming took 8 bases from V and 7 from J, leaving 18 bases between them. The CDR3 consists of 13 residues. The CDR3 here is CSSGWGQENEQFF. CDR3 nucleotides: TGCAGCTCCGGCTGGGGGCAGGAGAATGAGCAGTTCTTC.

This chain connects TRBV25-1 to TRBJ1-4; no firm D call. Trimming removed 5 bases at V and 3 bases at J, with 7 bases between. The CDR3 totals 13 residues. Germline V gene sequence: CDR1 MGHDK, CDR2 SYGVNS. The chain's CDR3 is CASSFSANEKLFF. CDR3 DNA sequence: TGTGCCAGCAGTTTTTCCGCTAATGAAAAACTGTTTTTT.

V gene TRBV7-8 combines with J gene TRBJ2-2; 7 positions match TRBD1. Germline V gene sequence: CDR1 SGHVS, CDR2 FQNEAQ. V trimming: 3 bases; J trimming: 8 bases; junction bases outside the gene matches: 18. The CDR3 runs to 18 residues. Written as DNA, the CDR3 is TGTGCCAGCAGCTTCCAGTCTCGGGACAGATCTAAAACTGGGGAGCTGTTTTTT. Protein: CASSFQSRDRSKTGELFF.

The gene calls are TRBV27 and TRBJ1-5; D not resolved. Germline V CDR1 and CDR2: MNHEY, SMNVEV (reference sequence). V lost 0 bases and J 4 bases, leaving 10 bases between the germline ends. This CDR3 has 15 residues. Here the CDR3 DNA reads TGTGCCAGCAGTTTATCGCCCGACGGGAATCAGCCCCAGCATTTT. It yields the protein CASSLSPDGNQPQHF.

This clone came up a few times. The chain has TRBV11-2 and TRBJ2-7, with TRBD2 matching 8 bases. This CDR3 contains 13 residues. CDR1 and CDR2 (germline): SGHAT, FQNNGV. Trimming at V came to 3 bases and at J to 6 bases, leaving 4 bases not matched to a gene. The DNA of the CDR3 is TGTGCCAGCAGCTTCGGTCGGGGGGGCGAGCAGTACTTC. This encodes CASSFGRGGEQYF.

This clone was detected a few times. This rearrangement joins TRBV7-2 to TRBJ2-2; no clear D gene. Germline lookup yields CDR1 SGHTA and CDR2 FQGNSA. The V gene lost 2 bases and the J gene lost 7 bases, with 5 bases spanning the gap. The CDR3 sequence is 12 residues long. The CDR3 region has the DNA TGTGCCAGCAGCTTAAAGATCGGGGAGCTGTTTTTT. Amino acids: CASSLKIGELFF.

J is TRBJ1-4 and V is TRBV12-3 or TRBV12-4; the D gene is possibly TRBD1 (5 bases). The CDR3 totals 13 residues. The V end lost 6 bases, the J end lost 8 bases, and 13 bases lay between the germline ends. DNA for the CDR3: TGTGCCAGCAGAACTCAGGGACGCGAAAAACTGTTTTTT. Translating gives CASRTQGREKLFF.

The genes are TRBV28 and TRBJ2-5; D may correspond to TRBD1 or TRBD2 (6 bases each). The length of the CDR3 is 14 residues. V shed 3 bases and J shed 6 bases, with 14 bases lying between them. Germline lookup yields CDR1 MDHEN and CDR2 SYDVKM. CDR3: CASSLPLGGQTQYF. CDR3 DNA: TGTGCCAGCAGTTTGCCCCTCGGGGGCCAGACCCAGTACTTC.